The following is a T cell receptor beta chain sequence with its context. Germline V lookup: CDR1 SGHNT, CDR2 YENEEA. This CDR3 is 14 amino acids long. V was cut by 1 base and J by 0 bases, with 5 bases left in between. TCRdb's table, derived via immunoSEQ multiplex PCR, lists solely in-frame clones and lacks some. The sample lists 30,000 or so clones, approximately 75% occurring once. This record comes from a study of STAT5B mutations in CD4+ large granular lymphocyte leukemia. Healthy controls were blood donor buffy coats. The sequence derives from a human donor in good health. This chain links TRBV11-3 with TRBJ2-3; D is undetermined. Sequencing was carried out using CD4+ T cells from blood buffy coats. The CDR3 nucleotides read TGTGCCAGCAGCTTAGTCCGCAGCACAGATACGCAGTATTTT. It yields the protein CASSLVRSTDTQYF.